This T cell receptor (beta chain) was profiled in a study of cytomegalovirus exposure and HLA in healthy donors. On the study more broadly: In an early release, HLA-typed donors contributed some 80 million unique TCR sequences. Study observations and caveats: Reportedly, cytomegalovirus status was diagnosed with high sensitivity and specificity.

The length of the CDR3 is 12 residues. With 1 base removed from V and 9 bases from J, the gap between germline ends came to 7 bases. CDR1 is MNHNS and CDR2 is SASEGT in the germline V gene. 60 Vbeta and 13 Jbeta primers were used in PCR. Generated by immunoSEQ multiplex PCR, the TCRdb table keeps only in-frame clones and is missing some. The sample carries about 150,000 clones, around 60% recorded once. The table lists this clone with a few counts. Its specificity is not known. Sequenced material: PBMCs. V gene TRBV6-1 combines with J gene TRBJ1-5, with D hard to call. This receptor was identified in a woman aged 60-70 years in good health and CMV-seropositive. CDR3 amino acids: CASSEGGLPQHF. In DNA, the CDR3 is TGTGCCAGCAGTGAAGGTGGGCTGCCCCAGCATTTT.